Following are 17 T cell receptor beta chains from one sample sequenced in a study of blood T cell repertoires in COVID-19. Profiled with immunoSEQ multiplex PCR; TCRdb holds only in-frame clones, not every one. Among around 180,000 clones, approximately 89% were seen once, and the ten largest hold 2.5%. The material sequenced was peripheral blood. These receptors came from a middle-aged man with active or convalescent COVID-19.

The rearrangement uses TRBV24-1 and TRBJ1-3, with TRBD1 identical over 11 bases. The V and J ends lost 2 bases and 1 base, in that order; junction bases with no gene match: 15. From germline, CDR1 is KGHDR and CDR2 SFDVKD. The CDR3 is 21 residues long. This chain's CDR3 is CATSDSPGQGVERGSGNTIYF. In nucleotides, the CDR3 is TGTGCCACCAGTGATTCACCGGGACAGGGGGTAGAAAGAGGGTCTGGAAACACCATATATTTT.

The V gene is TRBV6-5, the J gene TRBJ1-1; no definite D call. Germline lookup yields CDR1 MNHEY and CDR2 SVGAGI. Trimming removed 7 bases at V and 6 bases at J, with 18 bases between. This CDR3 is 14 amino acids long. For the CDR3, the DNA is TGTGCCAGCAAGTTAGCGGGAACCGAGGCTGAAGCTTTCTTT. This codes for CASKLAGTEAEAFF.

CDR3 amino acids: CASSPSPGQGFGELFF. DNA for the CDR3: TGCGCCAGCAGCCCGAGCCCGGGACAGGGGTTCGGGGAGCTGTTTTTT. The V and J genes are TRBV4-3 and TRBJ2-2; 10 bases align to TRBD1. Germline V gene data show CDR1 as LGHNA and CDR2 as YSLEER. This CDR3 has 16 amino acids. V lost 4 bases and J lost 7; bases outside the gene matches: 9.

V gene TRBV27 combines with J gene TRBJ2-3; TRBD1 aligns across 10 bases. Trimming at V came to 1 base and at J to 4 bases, leaving 8 bases not matched to a gene. The CDR3 has 17 amino acids. Germline V CDR1 and CDR2: MNHEY, SMNVEV (reference sequence). The CDR3 bases are TGTGCCAGCAGTTTATTTCCGGGACAGGGGTACTCAGATACGCAGTATTTT. This encodes CASSLFPGQGYSDTQYF.

Comment on this clone: Additional DNA sequences in this sample encode the identical CDR3. The chain recombines TRBV5-1 with TRBJ1-1; tentatively, D is TRBD1 (5 bases). V was clipped by 1 base and J by 1 base, with 5 bases between them. Germline V lookup: CDR1 SGHRS, CDR2 YFSETQ. The CDR3 extends over 13 amino acids. The CDR3 spells CASSLQGNTEAFF. In DNA, the CDR3 is TGCGCCAGCAGCTTGCAGGGGAACACTGAAGCTTTCTTT. The full variable domain, in which reference TRBV5-1 and TRBJ1-1 provide the parts outside the CDR3, is KAGVTQTPRYLIKTRGQQVTLSCSPISGHRSVSWYQQTPGQGLQFLFEYFSETQRNKGNFPGRFSGRQFSNSRSEMNVSTLELGDSALYLCASSLQGNTEAFFGQGTRLTVV.

The chain recombines TRBV10-2 with TRBJ2-2, with a tentative D call TRBD1 (5 bases). V lost 3 bases to trimming and J lost 0 bases, with 14 bases between them. This CDR3 has 17 residues. Germline loops: CDR1 WSHSY, CDR2 SAAADI. As DNA, the CDR3 is TGCGCCAGCAGTGATGGGGCTACCCTCGCGAACACCGGGGAGCTGTTTTTT. The encoded protein is CASSDGATLANTGELFF.

The V call is TRBV27, the J call TRBJ1-3; D unresolved. V lost 3 bases and J lost 0, with 12 bases in between. The V gene's germline CDR1 is MNHEY and CDR2 SMNVEV (reference sequence). The CDR3 is 16 amino acids. The CDR3 bases are TGTGCCAGCAGTTTGGGCAGCTTCAACTCTGGAAACACCATATATTTT. Translation gives CASSLGSFNSGNTIYF.

This clone occurred once. This chain connects TRBV5-5 to TRBJ1-2; D is unclear. Trimming removed 2 bases from V and 6 bases from J, with 14 bases in between. The germline V gene encodes CDR1 SGHKS and CDR2 YYEKEE (reference sequence). This CDR3 is built from 14 residues. The CDR3 loop reads CASSLGRGPDGYTF. CDR3 sequence (DNA): TGTGCCAGCAGCTTAGGCAGAGGGCCGGATGGCTACACCTTC.

The chain is built from TRBV2 and TRBJ2-7; unclear D gene. Looked up from germline, CDR1 is SNHLY and CDR2 is FYNNEI. V lost 7 bases to trimming and J lost 0 bases, with 10 bases between them. The CDR3 runs 13 residues. This chain's CDR3 is CASTRLVSYEQYF. The CDR3 DNA reads as TGTGCCAGCACCAGGCTCGTCTCCTACGAGCAGTACTTC.

This chain uses TRBV15 with TRBJ2-1; 11 nucleotides align to TRBD1. CDR3 size: 19 residues. CDR1 is LNHNV, CDR2 YYDKDF, per germline (reference sequence). The ends lost 3 bases at V and 4 bases at J; junction bases unmatched: 14. CDR3 bases: TGTGCCACCAGCAGCCCAACCTACAAGGACAGGGGGCTGTACAATGAGCAGTTCTTC. As protein: CATSSPTYKDRGLYNEQFF.

This clone was recorded only once. The chain employs TRBV6-5 and TRBJ2-2, with 10 nucleotides matching TRBD1. J gave up 3 bases and V 8 bases, and 3 bases lay outside the gene matches. Germline CDR1 and CDR2: MNHEY and SVGAGI. The CDR3 runs to 14 residues. The CDR3 here is CASRDRGYTGELFF. CDR3 in DNA: TGTGCCAGCCGGGACAGGGGTTACACCGGGGAGCTGTTTTTT.

This clone was counted a single time. J is TRBJ1-1 and V is TRBV4-1; D is unresolved. V lost 3 bases and J 0 bases, leaving 11 bases between the germline ends. CDR1 and CDR2 from the germline V gene are MGHRA and YSYEKL. The CDR3 covers 15 residues. The chain's CDR3 is CASSHSRNMNTEAFF. The CDR3 nucleotides read TGCGCCAGCAGCCATTCCAGGAACATGAACACTGAAGCTTTCTTT.

This chain joins TRBV9 and TRBJ2-1, with 11 nucleotides matching TRBD2. CDR1 and CDR2 from the germline V gene are SGDLS and YYNGEE. The CDR3 length is 14 residues. Trimming took 0 bases from V and 7 from J; bases not matched to a gene: 0. CDR3: CASSVGTSGNEQFF. The CDR3 DNA sequence: TGTGCCAGCAGCGTAGGGACTAGCGGGAATGAGCAGTTCTTC.

The sample holds a few counts of this clone. Other DNA variants within this sample encode the same CDR3. V and J are TRBV9 and TRBJ1-6; D unresolved. V lost 0 bases, J lost 7 bases, and 8 bases lay in between. The CDR3 runs 14 residues. Germline V gene data show CDR1 as SGDLS and CDR2 as YYNGEE. Here the CDR3 reads CASSVEQKNSPLHF. As DNA, the CDR3 is TGTGCCAGCAGCGTAGAACAGAAAAATTCACCCCTCCACTTT.

The chain links TRBV6-2 or TRBV6-3 to TRBJ2-3; D ambiguous. The germline V gene has CDR1 MNHEY and CDR2 SVGEGT. V was pared by 6 bases and J by 4 bases, with 8 bases between. The CDR3 spans 12 residues. The CDR3 coding sequence is TGTGCCAGCAGCCCCTTATCAGATACGCAGTATTTT. Amino acid sequence: CASSPLSDTQYF.

This chain joins TRBV4-1 and TRBJ1-4, with 7 bases lining up with TRBD1. The CDR3 is 14 residues long. Looked up from germline, CDR1 is MGHRA and CDR2 is YSYEKL. V was clipped by 3 bases and J by 4 bases; unmatched bases: 2. CDR3 protein: CASSQTGNNEKLFF. In nucleotides, the CDR3 is TGCGCCAGCAGCCAGACAGGGAATAATGAAAAACTGTTTTTT.

V gene TRBV4-3 combines with J gene TRBJ2-7, with 7 bases aligning to TRBD1. The CDR3 runs to 14 residues. Germline values: CDR1 LGHNA, CDR2 YSLEER. V lost 0 bases and J lost 3; bases outside the gene matches: 2. DNA of the CDR3: TGCGCCAGCAGCCAAGATGACAGGGTCTACGAGCAGTACTTC. Protein: CASSQDDRVYEQYF.